The sequence of this T cell receptor beta chain was determined in a study of T cells in Graves' hyperthyroidism and ophthalmopathy. Whole-study results and caveats: Most clonotypes that expanded in the thyroid above 0.001 also showed up in blood.

Amplification of TCR beta CDR3 regions used RNA as the template. TCR CDR3 regions were first amplified by RT-PCR with HTBI primers. TCRdb recomputed calls from the multiplex PCR reads with MiXCR, one row per CDR3 protein. The sample lists about 290,000 distinct CDR3 sequences; about 17% were seen once. The V gene end was trimmed by 3 bases and the J gene end by 6 bases; junction bases not matched to a gene: 10. The CDR3 extends over 16 amino acids. Germline values: CDR1 SNHLY, CDR2 FYNNEI. Many counts were recorded for this clonotype. Its target is unknown. This chain uses TRBV2 with TRBJ2-3; TRBD2 aligns across 9 bases. The source material was blood. This receptor was taken from a woman aged 55-69 years with Graves' ophthalmopathy. CDR3 region: CASSELAGSGYDTQYF. CDR3 DNA sequence: TGTGCCAGCAGTGAGCTAGCGGGGAGTGGCTATGATACGCAGTATTTT.